This T cell receptor beta chain originates from a study of blood T cell repertoires in COVID-19 (dated by TCRdb to 2018 to 2020). As for the study more broadly: Collaborator samples came from the United States, Italy and Spain and covered acute and convalescent phases of COVID-19. The prospective study material was composed of cDNA or gDNA derived from T cells, B-cell-depleted T cells, or PBMCs. Deeply sampled blood TCRbeta repertoires from subjects exposed to, actively infected with, or recovered from COVID-19 were included in the dataset. A freely available public database, intended as a resource for researchers studying the immune response to SARS-CoV-2, is where the repertoires were released. Samples were obtained from the ongoing ImmuneRACE study (first 160 participants) and from some 1,300 subjects provided by 6 global collaborators. Sample metadata almost always included a de-identified subject ID, COVID-19 status, age in years and sex. HLA class I and class II types, where available, came from metadata supplied by the sample provider rather than from assay-based typing.

A second Seattle source provided samples from volunteer blood donors who had recovered from COVID-19. Each collaborating institution followed its own protocols to collect whole blood in K2EDTA tubes. For TCRbeta analysis, collaborator samples were shipped as frozen whole blood, as isolated PBMCs, or as DNA extracted from either sample type. Concerning this clone itself: This receptor's antigen is unknown. No clone much larger than this one lies a single base away; base qualities are absent.

Study-wide conclusions, independent of this receptor: The amount of clinical and demographic metadata varied by source and participant and was provided uncurated.

The germline ends are 12 bases apart after V is trimmed by 5 bases and J by 4 bases. Inclusive of the bounding cysteine and phenylalanine, the CDR3 is 13 residues long. Just CDR3 DNA is preserved here, 39 bases in frame from base 1. The germline V gene yields SGDLS for CDR1 and YYNGEE for CDR2. TCRbeta CDR3 regions were amplified from genomic DNA using the immunoSEQ Assay, a bias-controlled multiplex PCR. As for the original processing: The number of nucleated cells in each sample was estimated by amplification of reference gene primers within the assay. To quantify the absolute abundance of each unique TCRbeta CDR3 rearrangement, sequence reads were collapsed and filtered. For each sample, productive Simpson clonality was calculated by taking the square root of Simpson's diversity index across productive rearrangements. TCRdb took this table from immuneACCESS and kept in-frame rearrangements with V and J called. Such tables lack part of the clones; where checked against another copy, unresolved V genes explain under half of the gap, and the rest is unexplained. V, J and clone size were drawn from that table, and D and trimming were deduced from the DNA. The sample has under 200,000 clones on record, about four fifths of them singletons. The ten largest clones take up about an eighth of the sample.

This clonotype was sampled from a man aged 70 or older who had recovered from COVID-19. Sequenced: peripheral blood. The rearranged segments are TRBV9 and TRBJ1-2; tentative D gene TRBD1, with 5 bases matching. The CDR3 in this case is CASRNRDSYGYTF. The nucleotides read TGTGCCAGCAGAAACCGGGACTCCTATGGCTACACCTTC.